The sequence of this T cell receptor (beta chain) was determined in a study of shared clonotypes between healthy human individuals. Looking at the study overall: Donors were two women and three men aged 18 to 49. Researchers assigned three CD4 naive, three CD4 memory, two CD8 naive and one CD8 memory plate to each donor. Study-wide results and limits: For naive CD4 cells, around 5% of clonotypes were shared across a handful of donors.

CDR1 is SGHVS and CDR2 is FNYEAQ in the germline V gene. V gave up 4 bases and J gave up 4 bases; unmatched junction bases: 8. This CDR3 comprises 15 residues. Worth noting for this clone: The antigen is unknown.

Profiling relied on immunoSEQ multiplex PCR, and the TCRdb table lists in-frame clones only, not all of them. Among more than 850,000 clones listed, around 82% were seen once. The sequenced sample consisted of memory CD4+ T cells from PBMCs. The sample's subset: CD45RA-negative fraction. The origin of this receptor is a man aged 18 to 30 in good health. Some clones in this sample may be carry-over from other donors' samples. The chain employs TRBV7-6 and TRBJ1-1; 8 bases are shared with TRBD1. CDR3 amino acids: CASSSGRGPGTEAFF. CDR3 DNA: TGTGCCAGCAGCTCAGGCAGGGGGCCTGGCACTGAAGCTTTCTTT.